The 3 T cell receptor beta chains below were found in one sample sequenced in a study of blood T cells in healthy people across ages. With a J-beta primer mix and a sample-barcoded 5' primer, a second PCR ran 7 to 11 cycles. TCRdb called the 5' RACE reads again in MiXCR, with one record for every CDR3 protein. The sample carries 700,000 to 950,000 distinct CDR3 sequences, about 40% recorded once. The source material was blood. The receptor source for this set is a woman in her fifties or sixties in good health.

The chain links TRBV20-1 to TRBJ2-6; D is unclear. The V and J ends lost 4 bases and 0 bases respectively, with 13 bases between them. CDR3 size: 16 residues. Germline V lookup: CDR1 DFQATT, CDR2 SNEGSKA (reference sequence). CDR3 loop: CSATDPTNSGANVLTF. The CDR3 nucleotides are TGCAGTGCTACGGACCCCACCAACTCTGGGGCCAACGTCCTGACTTTC.

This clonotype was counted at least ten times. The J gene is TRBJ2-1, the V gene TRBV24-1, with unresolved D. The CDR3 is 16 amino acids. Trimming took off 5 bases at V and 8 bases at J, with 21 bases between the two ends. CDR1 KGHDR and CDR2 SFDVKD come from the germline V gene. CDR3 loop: CATSAGWNTETDEQFF. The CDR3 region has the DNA TGTGCCACCAGTGCGGGTTGGAACACCGAAACCGATGAGCAGTTCTTC.

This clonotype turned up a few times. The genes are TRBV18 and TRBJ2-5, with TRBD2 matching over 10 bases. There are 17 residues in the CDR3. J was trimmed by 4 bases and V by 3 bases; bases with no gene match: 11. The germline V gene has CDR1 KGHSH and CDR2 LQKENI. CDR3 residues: CASSPTQASGSAETQYF. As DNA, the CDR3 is TGTGCCAGCTCACCGACTCAAGCTAGCGGGAGCGCAGAGACCCAGTACTTC.